These 17 T cell receptor beta chains originate from one sample sequenced in a study of blood T cell repertoires in COVID-19. Clones were read by immunoSEQ multiplex PCR, and TCRdb kept only the in-frame ones, dropping some. The table has some 300,000 clones, 85% to 90% seen once. The material sequenced was peripheral blood. The receptors were sampled from a woman between 50 and 59 years old with COVID-19, enrolled during active disease.

J is TRBJ1-2 and V is TRBV5-8, with a possible D match to TRBD1 (5 bases). V shed 4 bases and J shed 2 bases, with 15 bases lying between them. Germline V lookup: CDR1 SGHTS, CDR2 YDEGEE. This CDR3 has 15 residues. The CDR3 protein is CASSPRSSGNYGYTF. The DNA of the CDR3 is TGTGCCAGCAGCCCCCGAAGTTCAGGGAACTATGGCTACACCTTC.

This clone was recorded a few times. CDR3 DNA sequence: TGCGCCAGCAGCCAGACTAGCGGGATCCTATACGAGCAGTACTTC. It yields the protein CASSQTSGILYEQYF. V usage is TRBV4-1 and J usage is TRBJ2-7; 11 positions agree with TRBD2. V dropped 3 bases and J dropped 4; count of bases not matched to a gene: 5. The CDR3 is 15 amino acids. CDR1 and CDR2 from the germline V gene are MGHRA and YSYEKL.

J is TRBJ1-1 and V is TRBV7-2; 12 positions agree with TRBD1. The CDR3 totals 15 residues. CDR1 is SGHTA, CDR2 FQGNSA, per germline. V shed 5 bases, J shed 4 bases, and the junction held 5 bases outside the gene matches. DNA for the CDR3: TGTGCCAGCAGCGTGGGGACAGGGGGCTTCACTGAAGCTTTCTTT. Encoded protein: CASSVGTGGFTEAFF. Combining the CDR3 with reference TRBV7-2 and TRBJ1-1 gives the whole variable domain GAGVSQSPSNKVTEKGKDVELRCDPISGHTALYWYRQSLGQGLEFLIYFQGNSAPDKSGLPSDRFSAERTGGSVSTLTIQRTQQEDSAVYLCASSVGTGGFTEAFFGQGTRLTVV.

The sample holds one count of this clone. This chain links TRBV28 with TRBJ2-4; D is possibly TRBD2 (6 bases). Looked up from germline, CDR1 is MDHEN and CDR2 is SYDVKM. V dropped 1 base and J dropped 1 base, with 17 bases sitting between them. CDR3 length: 18 amino acids. The CDR3 nucleotides read TGTGCCAGCAGTTTATATTCGGGGGTCCGAGGGGCCAAAAACATTCAGTACTTC. It is translated as CASSLYSGVRGAKNIQYF.

This clone was recorded once. This chain connects TRBV5-1 to TRBJ1-1; D gene unclear. Germline CDR1 SGHRS, CDR2 YFSETQ. The CDR3 is made up of 14 amino acids. V lost 4 bases and J lost 1, with 11 bases in between. CDR3 loop: CASSPTGGNTEAFF. CDR3 DNA: TGCGCCAGCAGCCCAACGGGAGGGAACACTGAAGCTTTCTTT.

The chain carries TRBV2 and TRBJ2-1; no reliable D call. V lost 7 bases and J 5 bases, leaving 6 bases between the germline ends. Germline CDR1 and CDR2: SNHLY and FYNNEI. The CDR3 extends over 11 amino acids. CDR3: CASMPNNEQFF. CDR3 bases: TGTGCCAGCATGCCTAACAATGAGCAGTTCTTC.

The gene calls are TRBV19 and TRBJ1-2, with 7 bases that match TRBD1. The CDR3 has 15 residues. Germline-derived CDR1 and CDR2 are LNHDA and SQIVND (reference sequence). V shed 4 bases and J 2 bases; nucleotides not matched to a gene: 7. CDR3 DNA: TGTGCCAGTAGTAGGCCCGGGACAGCGAACTATGGCTACACCTTC. Amino acid sequence: CASSRPGTANYGYTF. The entire variable domain, with the rest obtained from reference TRBV19 and TRBJ1-2, is as follows: DGGITQSPKYLFRKEGQNVTLSCEQNLNHDAMYWYRQDPGQGLRLIYYSQIVNDFQKGDIAEGYSVSREKKESFPLTVTSAQKNPTAFYLCASSRPGTANYGYTFGSGTRLTVV.

Many counts were recorded for this clone. The chain has TRBV3-1 (or the pseudogene TRBV3-2) and TRBJ2-7; 10 bases are a match to TRBD2. This CDR3 is built from 14 residues. Per germline, CDR1 LGHDT and CDR2 YNNKEL (reference sequence). J was trimmed by 3 bases and V by 4 bases; bases with no gene match: 3. DNA for the CDR3: TGTGCCAGCAGCCGAGCGGGAGGGCTCTACGAGCAGTACTTC. Its protein is CASSRAGGLYEQYF.

This chain uses TRBV6-1 with TRBJ1-4, with 8 bases that match TRBD1. Germline lookup yields CDR1 MNHNS and CDR2 SASEGT. This CDR3 comprises 13 residues. Trimming cost V 3 bases and J 8 bases; bases outside gene matches: 2. The CDR3 protein is CASSEGQAEKLFF. DNA for the CDR3: TGTGCCAGCAGTGAGGGACAGGCGGAAAAACTGTTTTTT.

The chain links TRBV2 to TRBJ1-1; D perhaps matches TRBD1 (6 bases). Germline V lookup: CDR1 SNHLY, CDR2 FYNNEI. The CDR3 runs to 14 residues. The V end was cut by 8 bases, the J end by 1 base, with 14 bases between. The CDR3 is CASHRIQGNTEAFF. The CDR3 bases are TGTGCCAGCCATAGAATACAGGGGAACACTGAAGCTTTCTTT.

The V call is TRBV14, the J call TRBJ1-2, with 7 bases that match TRBD1. The trim removed 0 bases at V and 8 bases at J, leaving 9 bases unmatched. Germline lookup yields CDR1 SGHDN and CDR2 FVKESK. CDR3 length equals 15 residues. The CDR3 bases are TGTGCCAGCAGCCAAGATTGGGGACAGATACGGGGCTACACCTTC. It encodes CASSQDWGQIRGYTF.

V is TRBV3-1 (or the pseudogene TRBV3-2) and J is TRBJ2-2; D is unclear. The length of the CDR3 is 13 residues. Trimming shortened V by 4 bases and J by 4 bases, and 7 bases separated the two germline ends. Germline V lookup: CDR1 LGHDT, CDR2 YNNKEL (reference sequence). CDR3 in amino acids: CASSPGTTGELFF. The CDR3 region has the DNA TGTGCCAGCAGCCCAGGTACCACCGGGGAGCTGTTTTTT.

V usage is TRBV5-4 and J usage is TRBJ2-3; 10 nucleotides agree with TRBD1. The CDR3 totals 15 residues. Germline V gene data show CDR1 as SGHNT and CDR2 as YYREEE (reference sequence). Losses at the gene ends were 4 bases for V and 4 bases for J; bases not matched to a gene: 6. The CDR3 loop is CASSAGQGPPDTQYF. Here the CDR3 DNA reads TGTGCCAGCAGCGCGGGACAGGGGCCGCCAGATACGCAGTATTTT.

DNA for the CDR3: TGTGCCAGCTCACCAAGTAGCGATTCTCACAATGAGCAGTTCTTC. Protein sequence: CASSPSSDSHNEQFF. The V and J genes are TRBV18 and TRBJ2-1; D is possibly TRBD2 (5 bases). The CDR3 extends over 15 amino acids. The germline gives CDR1 KGHSH, CDR2 LQKENI. Trimming stripped 2 bases from V and 5 bases from J, with 13 bases between.

The V and J genes are TRBV13 and TRBJ2-4; D might be TRBD2 (7 bases). Trimming removed 4 bases from V and 0 bases from J, with 16 bases in between. CDR1 is PRHDT and CDR2 is FYEKMQ in the germline V gene (reference sequence). The CDR3 is 17 amino acids. CDR3 in DNA: TGTGCCAGCAGCTCCCCCGGGGGGCGGGGAGCCAAAAACATTCAGTACTTC. Its translation is CASSSPGGRGAKNIQYF.

The V call is TRBV5-8, the J call TRBJ1-1; no reliable D call. V shed 6 bases and J shed 1 base, with 10 bases lying between them. Germline V lookup: CDR1 SGHTS, CDR2 YDEGEE. CDR3 length: 13 residues. The CDR3 DNA reads as TGTGCCAGCATGAGGAACTCGAACACTGAAGCTTTCTTT. Translating it yields CASMRNSNTEAFF.

J is TRBJ2-7 and V is TRBV6-5; no reliable D call. The CDR3 contains 15 residues. CDR1 and CDR2 from the germline V gene are MNHEY and SVGAGI. Trimming stripped 7 bases from V and 3 bases from J, with 19 bases between. The CDR3 here is CASTHPNSQNYEQYF. The DNA for the CDR3 is TGTGCCAGCACCCATCCCAATTCACAGAACTACGAGCAGTACTTC.